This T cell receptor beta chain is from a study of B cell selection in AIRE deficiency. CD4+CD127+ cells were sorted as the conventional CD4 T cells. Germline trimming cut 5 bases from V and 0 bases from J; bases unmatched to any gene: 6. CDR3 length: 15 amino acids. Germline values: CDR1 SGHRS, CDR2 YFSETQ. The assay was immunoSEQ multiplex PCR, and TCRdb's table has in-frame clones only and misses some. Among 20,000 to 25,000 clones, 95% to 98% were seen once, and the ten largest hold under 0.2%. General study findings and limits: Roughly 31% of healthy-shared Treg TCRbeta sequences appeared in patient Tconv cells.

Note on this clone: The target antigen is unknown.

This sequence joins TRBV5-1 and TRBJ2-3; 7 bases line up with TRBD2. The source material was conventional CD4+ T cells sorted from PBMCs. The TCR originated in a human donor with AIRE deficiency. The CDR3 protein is CASSTQRGSTDTQYF. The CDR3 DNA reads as TGCGCCAGCAGTACCCAGCGGGGCAGCACAGATACGCAGTATTTT. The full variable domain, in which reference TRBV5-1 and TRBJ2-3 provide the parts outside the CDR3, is KAGVTQTPRYLIKTRGQQVTLSCSPISGHRSVSWYQQTPGQGLQFLFEYFSETQRNKGNFPGRFSGRQFSNSRSEMNVSTLELGDSALYLCASSTQRGSTDTQYFGPGTRLTVL.